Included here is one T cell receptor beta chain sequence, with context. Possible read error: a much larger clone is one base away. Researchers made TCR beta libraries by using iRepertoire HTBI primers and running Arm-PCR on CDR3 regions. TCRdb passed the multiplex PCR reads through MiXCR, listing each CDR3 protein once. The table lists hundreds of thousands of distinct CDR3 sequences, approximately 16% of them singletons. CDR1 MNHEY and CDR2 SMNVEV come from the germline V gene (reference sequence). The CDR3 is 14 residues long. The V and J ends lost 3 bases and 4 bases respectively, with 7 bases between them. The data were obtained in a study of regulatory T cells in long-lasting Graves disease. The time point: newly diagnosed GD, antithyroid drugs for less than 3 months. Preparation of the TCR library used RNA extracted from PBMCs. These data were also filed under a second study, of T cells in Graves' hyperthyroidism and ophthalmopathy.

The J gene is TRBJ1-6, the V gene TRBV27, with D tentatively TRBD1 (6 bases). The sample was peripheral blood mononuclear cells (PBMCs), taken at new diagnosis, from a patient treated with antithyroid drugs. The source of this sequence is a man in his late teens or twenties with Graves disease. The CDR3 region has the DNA TGTGCCAGCAGTTTCGGACAGTATAATTCACCCCTCCACTTT. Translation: CASSFGQYNSPLHF.